The clone carrying this T cell receptor beta chain was picked up many times. MiXCR was run by TCRdb on the PCR reads, yielding one entry per CDR3 protein. The table lists about 500,000 distinct CDR3 sequences, 20% to 25% of them singletons, with 0.7% to 0.95% in the top ten. The sample is drawn from a study of molecular identifiers for immune sequencing clone quantification. This TCR was sampled from a human donor in good health. Some libraries in this study had Jurkat cell RNA spiked in. Sample: naive CD8+ T cells from blood, with Jurkat cell RNA spiked in. The subset denotes: FACS-sorted CD8+CD4-CCR7+CD45RA+ naive T cells.

DNA for the CDR3: TGTGCCAGCAGCTCCGCGCCTTACAATGAGCAGTTCTTC. It specifies CASSSAPYNEQFF. The chain uses TRBV13 and TRBJ2-1, with D unclear. The CDR3 runs to 13 residues. CDR1 and CDR2 from the germline V gene are PRHDT and FYEKMQ (reference sequence). V lost 4 bases, J lost 4 bases, and 8 bases lay in between.